These 3 T cell receptor beta chains came from one sample sequenced in a study of T cell repertoires in cytomegalovirus infection. One entry per CDR3 protein, called by TCRdb with MiXCR from the reads. The sample holds approximately 500,000 distinct CDR3 sequences, 16% seen once. Sequenced input: CD8+ T cells from PBMCs. Every receptor here comes from a human donor in good health (CMV status not recorded). Some clones in this sample may be carry-over from other donors' samples.

Many counts were recorded for this clonotype. J is TRBJ1-2 and V is TRBV7-9; a possible D gene is TRBD1 (5 bases). Germline V gives CDR1 SEHNR, CDR2 FQNEAQ (reference sequence). The CDR3 consists of 15 residues. The V gene lost 1 base and the J gene lost 0 bases, with 9 bases spanning the gap. The CDR3 coding sequence is TGTGCCAGCAGCTTAGGGGACCGAGCTAACTATGGCTACACCTTC. Translating it yields CASSLGDRANYGYTF.

This rearrangement joins TRBV28 to TRBJ2-7; a possible D gene is TRBD1 (6 bases). CDR3 size: 14 residues. The V end lost 2 bases, the J end lost 6 bases, and 14 bases lay between the germline ends. In germline, CDR1 is MDHEN, CDR2 SYDVKM. CDR3 nucleotide sequence: TGTGCCAGCAGTTTAATAGCAGAGGGGGTCGAGCAGTACTTC. Amino acids: CASSLIAEGVEQYF.

About this clonotype itself: A much bigger clone sits one base away, suggesting this may be a read error. The V and J genes are TRBV7-1 and TRBJ1-4; D is undetermined. TRBV7-1 is placed among ORFs of uncertain function. The CDR3 is 13 residues long. The CDR3 nucleotides are TGTCCCAGCAGCCAATTCGACGGTGAAAAACTGTTTTTT. Encoded protein: CPSSQFDGEKLFF.